The 24 T cell receptor beta chains given below trace back to one sample, sequenced in a study of blood T cell repertoires in COVID-19. TCRdb's copy holds only in-frame clones and misses some; the assay was immunoSEQ multiplex PCR. The sample lists around 34,000 clones, about 80% occurring once. The sample taken for sequencing was peripheral blood. These receptors originate from a woman in her seventies with acute or convalescent COVID-19.

This CDR3 is CASSLVSPSRLGDEQFF. In DNA, the CDR3 is TGCGCCAGCAGCTTGGTCAGCCCGTCGCGGTTAGGAGATGAGCAGTTCTTC. This chain connects TRBV5-1 to TRBJ2-1, with D unresolved. Germline assignment: CDR1 SGHRS and CDR2 YFSETQ. Trimming took off 0 bases at V and 8 bases at J, with 21 bases between the two ends. CDR3 length equals 17 residues.

The chain combines TRBV6-5 with TRBJ2-3; TRBD2 matches at 9 bases. The V gene end was trimmed by 5 bases and the J gene end by 6 bases; junction bases not matched to a gene: 6. The CDR3 runs 14 residues. Germline V gene data show CDR1 as MNHEY and CDR2 as SVGAGI. The CDR3 nucleotides are TGTGCCAGCAGTAACCTGGCGGGGGGGGATACGCAGTATTTT. Protein sequence: CASSNLAGGDTQYF.

This clone was detected only a few times. The V and J genes are TRBV11-2 and TRBJ1-1; D gene uncertain. The V gene's germline CDR1 is SGHAT and CDR2 FQNNGV. V was shortened by 1 base and J by 4 bases, with 13 bases between the two germline ends. This CDR3 has 15 residues. CDR3 sequence: CASSLGAGMVTEAFF. CDR3 bases: TGTGCCAGCAGCTTAGGTGCGGGGATGGTCACTGAAGCTTTCTTT. Filled out from reference TRBV11-2 and TRBJ1-1, the complete variable domain reads EAGVAQSPRYKIIEKRQSVAFWCNPISGHATLYWYQQILGQGPKLLIQFQNNGVVDDSQLPKDRFSAERLKGVDSTLKIQPAKLEDSAVYLCASSLGAGMVTEAFFGQGTRLTVV.

The CDR3 sequence: CASSPTRTSGSYNEQFF. The CDR3 region has the DNA TGTGCCAGCAGCCCCACGCGGACTAGCGGGAGCTACAATGAGCAGTTCTTC. V and J are TRBV5-8 and TRBJ2-1; 13 bases are a match to TRBD2. V dropped 4 bases and J dropped 3; count of bases not matched to a gene: 7. Germline V gene sequence: CDR1 SGHTS, CDR2 YDEGEE. The CDR3 consists of 17 residues.

The chain employs TRBV11-3 and TRBJ2-3; D is perhaps TRBD2 (6 bases). The CDR3 sequence is 15 residues long. Germline values: CDR1 SGHNT, CDR2 YENEEA. Trimming stripped 5 bases from V and 0 bases from J, with 12 bases between. The CDR3 protein is CASSLSGGSTDTQYF. The CDR3 bases are TGTGCCAGCAGCCTTAGCGGAGGGAGCACAGATACGCAGTATTTT.

This chain connects TRBV6-1 to TRBJ1-4; D unclear. V shed 4 bases and J shed 0 bases, with 12 bases lying between them. The CDR3 length is 16 residues. Germline CDR1 reads MNHNS; CDR2 reads SASEGT. CDR3 coding DNA: TGTGCCAGCAGTGTAAGCTCCCTTGCAACTAATGAAAAACTGTTTTTT. Protein product: CASSVSSLATNEKLFF.

V and J are TRBV4-2 and TRBJ1-2, with no clear D. CDR1 LGHNA and CDR2 YNFKEQ come from the germline V gene. Trimming took off 0 bases at V and 6 bases at J, with 17 bases between the two ends. The CDR3 is 16 residues long. The CDR3 DNA reads TGTGCCAGCAGCCAAGAAAAGGAGTGGAATCTCCATGGCTACACCTTC. Protein sequence: CASSQEKEWNLHGYTF.

In this sample, this clone turned up a few times. The CDR3 spells CATGPNYEQYF. The CDR3 nucleotides read TGTGCCACTGGCCCCAACTACGAGCAGTACTTC. J is TRBJ2-7 and V is TRBV7-9; D is unresolved. This CDR3 is 11 amino acids long. Germline values: CDR1 SEHNR, CDR2 FQNEAQ (reference sequence). V was clipped by 10 bases and J by 3 bases, with 10 bases between them.

J is TRBJ1-2 and V is TRBV2; unclear D gene. This CDR3 contains 12 residues. Germline V lookup: CDR1 SNHLY, CDR2 FYNNEI. V was shortened by 3 bases and J by 4 bases, with 6 bases between the two germline ends. In nucleotides, the CDR3 is TGTGCCAGCAGTGACAGATTCTATGGCTACACCTTC. It encodes CASSDRFYGYTF.

The rearrangement uses TRBV28 and TRBJ1-3; TRBD1 aligns across 7 bases. J gave up 0 bases and V 6 bases, and 8 bases lay outside the gene matches. Germline CDR1 and CDR2: MDHEN and SYDVKM. The CDR3 has 16 residues. CDR3 bases: TGTGCCAGCAGGGTCGGAGGGGGCCTCTCTGGAAACACCATATATTTT. This translates into CASRVGGGLSGNTIYF.

There are a few counts of this clone. The chain recombines TRBV4-1 with TRBJ1-6, with 8 nucleotides matching TRBD1. This CDR3 comprises 14 residues. V gave up 4 bases and J gave up 6 bases; unmatched junction bases: 2. CDR1 and CDR2 from the germline V gene are MGHRA and YSYEKL. The CDR3 here is CASSRDRGNSPLHF. CDR3 sequence (DNA): TGCGCCAGCAGCCGCGACAGGGGTAATTCACCCCTCCACTTT.

The rearrangement joins TRBV2 to TRBJ2-2; D is unclear. V shed 5 bases and J shed 0 bases, with 10 bases lying between them. The CDR3 spans 15 residues. Per the germline V gene, CDR1 is SNHLY and CDR2 is FYNNEI. The CDR3 DNA sequence: TGTGCCAGCAGTCAATATGGAGCGAACACCGGGGAGCTGTTTTTT. Translation: CASSQYGANTGELFF. Looking up the rest from reference TRBV2 and TRBJ2-2 gives the full variable domain: EPEVTQTPSHQVTQMGQEVILRCVPISNHLYFYWYRQILGQKVEFLVSFYNNEISEKSEIFDDQFSVERPDGSNFTLKIRSTKLEDSAMYFCASSQYGANTGELFFGEGSRLTVL.

The rearrangement links TRBV14 to TRBJ1-6, with D maybe TRBD1 (6 bases). Per the germline V gene, CDR1 is SGHDN and CDR2 is FVKESK. This CDR3 spans 14 amino acids. V lost 5 bases and J 9 bases, leaving 14 bases between the germline ends. The CDR3 spells CASSFGQTSSPLHF. The CDR3 bases are TGTGCCAGCAGCTTCGGACAGACCTCTTCACCCCTCCACTTT.

This rearrangement joins TRBV24-1 to TRBJ2-7, with TRBD2 matching over 14 bases. CDR1 KGHDR and CDR2 SFDVKD come from the germline V gene. V gave up 6 bases and J gave up 2 bases; unmatched junction bases: 17. The CDR3 extends over 20 amino acids. This CDR3 is CATSPGGPGLAGVAPYEQYF. DNA for the CDR3: TGTGCCACCAGTCCGGGGGGACCGGGACTAGCGGGAGTAGCTCCCTACGAGCAGTACTTC.

V is TRBV12-3 or TRBV12-4 and J is TRBJ2-7; D is ambiguous. V was clipped by 4 bases and J by 6 bases, with 13 bases between them. The CDR3 consists of 13 residues. In DNA, the CDR3 is TGTGCCAGCAGTTACGCCTTAGCCGTCGAGCAGTACTTC. Translated, it gives CASSYALAVEQYF.

CDR3 coding DNA: TGCGCCAGCAGCTTGGCCGGACAGGGGTACGAGCAGTACTTC. Its protein product is CASSLAGQGYEQYF. J is TRBJ2-7 and V is TRBV5-1; 9 bases match TRBD1. V trimming: 0 bases; J trimming: 4 bases; junction bases outside the gene matches: 2. The CDR3 contains 14 residues. Germline V CDR1 and CDR2: SGHRS, YFSETQ.

This sequence joins TRBV20-1 and TRBJ2-5; maybe TRBD1 (5 bases). The V gene's germline CDR1 is DFQATT and CDR2 SNEGSKA (reference sequence). V was clipped by 6 bases and J by 5 bases, with 13 bases between them. The CDR3 is made up of 12 amino acids. The CDR3 is CSASTGWETQYF. CDR3 sequence (DNA): TGCAGTGCCAGTACAGGCTGGGAGACCCAGTACTTC.

J is TRBJ2-4 and V is TRBV19, with 7 positions matching TRBD2. The CDR3 is 11 amino acids. Unmatched junction bases numbered 0, after V lost 4 bases and J lost 9 bases. The germline gives CDR1 LNHDA, CDR2 SQIVND (reference sequence). The CDR3 loop is CASSSGSIQYF. CDR3 nucleotide sequence: TGTGCCAGTAGTAGCGGGAGCATTCAGTACTTC.

This chain uses TRBV5-6 with TRBJ2-6; D remains ambiguous. Germline lookup yields CDR1 SGHDT and CDR2 YYEEEE. The CDR3 consists of 17 residues. Trimming stripped 1 base from V and 8 bases from J, with 19 bases between. The CDR3 region has the DNA TGTGCCAGCAGCTTGCCCGGAGTCCAGAAGGATACCAACGTCCTGACTTTC. This encodes CASSLPGVQKDTNVLTF.

The chain is built from TRBV25-1 and TRBJ1-1; 9 nucleotides line up with TRBD1. The CDR3 has 14 amino acids. J was trimmed by 0 bases and V by 6 bases; bases with no gene match: 2. Germline loops: CDR1 MGHDK, CDR2 SYGVNS. The CDR3 DNA reads TGTGCCAGCAGGAGGACAGGGGTGAACACTGAAGCTTTCTTT. Its protein is CASRRTGVNTEAFF.

CDR3 DNA: TGTGCCAGCAGTGAACCGGGACAGAGCTCTTACGAGCAGTACTTC. Translated: CASSEPGQSSYEQYF. J is TRBJ2-7 and V is TRBV28; 7 nucleotides align to TRBD1. Germline V gives CDR1 MDHEN, CDR2 SYDVKM. CDR3 length: 15 residues. J lost 4 bases, V lost 5 bases, and 11 bases had no gene match.

V is TRBV7-9 and J is TRBJ2-1; 7 nucleotides line up with TRBD1. CDR3 length equals 16 residues. V lost 5 bases to trimming and J lost 9 bases; unmatched junction nucleotides: 16. The germline V gene has CDR1 SEHNR and CDR2 FQNEAQ (reference sequence). This CDR3 is CASSHRTGGRVSEQFF. In DNA, the CDR3 is TGTGCCAGCAGCCACCGGACAGGTGGTAGGGTGAGTGAGCAGTTCTTC.

This sequence joins TRBV27 and TRBJ1-1, with D perhaps matching TRBD1 (5 bases). Trimming cost V 3 bases and J 10 bases, with 18 bases left between them. Germline V gene sequence: CDR1 MNHEY, CDR2 SMNVEV (reference sequence). The CDR3 has 14 residues. Written as DNA, the CDR3 is TGTGCCAGCAGTTTCGGGGGTACGGGTGCGAGAGCTTTCTTT. Amino acids: CASSFGGTGARAFF.

This clone was detected once. V gene TRBV6-5 combines with J gene TRBJ2-3; 7 bases fit TRBD1. V was clipped by 7 bases and J by 0 bases; unmatched bases: 7. This CDR3 comprises 15 residues. Per the germline V gene, CDR1 is MNHEY and CDR2 is SVGAGI. CDR3 sequence reads: CASTVEGASTDTQYF. CDR3 coding DNA: TGTGCCAGCACCGTCGAGGGGGCTAGCACAGATACGCAGTATTTT.